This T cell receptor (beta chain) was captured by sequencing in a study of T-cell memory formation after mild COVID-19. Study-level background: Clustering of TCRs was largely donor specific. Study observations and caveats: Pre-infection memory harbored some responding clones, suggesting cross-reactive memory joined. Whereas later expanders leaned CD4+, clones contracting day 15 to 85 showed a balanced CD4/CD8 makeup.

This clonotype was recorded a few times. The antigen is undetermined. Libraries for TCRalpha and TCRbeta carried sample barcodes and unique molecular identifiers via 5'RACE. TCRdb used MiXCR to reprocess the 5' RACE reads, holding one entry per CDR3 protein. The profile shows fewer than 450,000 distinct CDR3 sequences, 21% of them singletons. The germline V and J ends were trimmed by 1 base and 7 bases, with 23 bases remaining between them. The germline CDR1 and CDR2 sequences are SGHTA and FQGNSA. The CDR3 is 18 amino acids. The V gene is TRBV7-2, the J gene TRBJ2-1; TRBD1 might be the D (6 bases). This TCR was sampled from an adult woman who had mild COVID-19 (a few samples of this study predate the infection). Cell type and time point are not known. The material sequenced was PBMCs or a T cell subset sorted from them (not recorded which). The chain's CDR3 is CASSLGIKGQGIRNEQFF. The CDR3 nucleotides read TGTGCCAGCAGCTTAGGGATCAAGGGGCAGGGGATAAGGAATGAGCAGTTCTTC.